One and the same sample provided the 16 T cell receptor beta chains below, sequenced in a study of identical twins. TCRdb recomputed calls from the 5' RACE reads with MiXCR, one row per CDR3 protein. The repertoire includes some 900,000 distinct CDR3 sequences, approximately 13% of them detected once, and around 1.6% sits in the top ten. These data were also reused for a study on yellow fever vaccine responses in identical twins.

The sequencing input was PBMCs. The receptors originated from a woman aged 18-29 years in good health.

Comments on this clonotype: A read error may account for a junction end that differs from germline. V is TRBV28 and J is TRBJ1-5; D is unresolved. In germline, CDR1 is MDHEN, CDR2 SYDVKM. The CDR3 is 12 amino acids. The CDR3 spells CARSLTYQPQHF. CDR3 DNA sequence: TGTGCCCGCAGCCTCACGTATCAGCCCCAGCATTTT.

A few counts support this clonotype. The J gene is TRBJ2-7, the V gene TRBV29-1; 12 nucleotides align to TRBD2. CDR3 length: 14 amino acids. V gave up 6 bases and J gave up 3 bases; unmatched junction bases: 6. The germline CDR1 and CDR2 sequences are SQVTM and ANQGSEA. The chain's CDR3 is CSVQTLAGGYEQYF. The CDR3 DNA follows: TGCAGCGTCCAGACACTAGCGGGAGGCTACGAGCAGTACTTC.

This clonotype was detected only a few times. The chain has TRBV25-1 and TRBJ1-4, with TRBD1 matching 7 bases. The CDR3 loop spans 14 amino acids. Trimming at V came to 6 bases and at J to 10 bases, leaving 11 bases not matched to a gene. Germline V gene lookup returns CDR1 MGHDK and CDR2 SYGVNS. CDR3 in amino acids: CASSASTGAGKLFF. The CDR3, as DNA: TGTGCCAGCAGCGCTTCTACAGGGGCTGGAAAACTGTTTTTT.

V and J are TRBV6-1 and TRBJ2-1, with 8 bases that match TRBD2. Per the germline V gene, CDR1 is MNHNS and CDR2 is SASEGT. This CDR3 has 15 residues. Unmatched junction bases numbered 8, after V lost 1 base and J lost 9 bases. For the CDR3, the DNA is TGTGCCAGCAGTGAAGTAACGGGAGGGTTCCGTGAGCAGTTCTTC. Translating it yields CASSEVTGGFREQFF.

This clonotype was observed a few times. The gene calls are TRBV4-1 and TRBJ2-5, with D uncertain. CDR1 and CDR2 from the germline V gene are MGHRA and YSYEKL. This CDR3 contains 14 residues. Trimming took 1 base from V and 2 from J, leaving 8 bases between them. The CDR3, as DNA: TGCGCCAGCAGCCAAGTATTAACTCAAGAGACCCAGTACTTC. This codes for CASSQVLTQETQYF.

The chain carries TRBV21-1 and TRBJ2-4. TRBV21-1 corresponds to a pseudogene. The CDR3 is 17 amino acids. This CDR3 is CDSSKVPTALAKNIQYF. CDR3 DNA sequence: TGTGACAGCAGCAAAGTCCCCACAGCCCTAGCCAAAAACATTCAGTACTTC.

The chain couples TRBV3-1 to TRBJ1-1; D unresolved. Germline lookup yields CDR1 LGHDT and CDR2 YNNKEL (reference sequence). The germline V and J ends were trimmed by 0 bases and 4 bases, with 6 bases remaining between them. The CDR3 spans 13 residues. The CDR3 loop is CASSQDTITEAFF. The CDR3 DNA sequence: TGTGCCAGCAGCCAAGATACGATCACTGAAGCTTTCTTT.

This clonotype was seen more than once but under ten times. The rearrangement links TRBV29-1 to TRBJ2-7; D could derive from TRBD1 or TRBD2 (6 bases each). The CDR3 has 16 residues. Germline assignment: CDR1 SQVTM and CDR2 ANQGSEA. V dropped 5 bases and J dropped 5 bases, with 25 bases sitting between them. CDR3: CSVLPRRGVPGDEQYF. CDR3 sequence (DNA): TGCAGCGTTCTACCTCGAAGGGGGGTACCAGGGGACGAGCAGTACTTC.

Many counts were recorded for this clonotype. The J gene is TRBJ1-2, the V gene TRBV7-9; D remains ambiguous. This CDR3 has 14 amino acids. Germline CDR1 and CDR2: SEHNR and FQNEAQ (reference sequence). V was cut by 5 bases and J by 4 bases, with 14 bases left in between. CDR3 sequence: CASSRGIGSYGYTF. CDR3 nucleotide sequence: TGTGCCAGCAGCAGAGGAATCGGGAGCTATGGCTACACCTTC.

This clonotype showed up just a few times. The chain recombines TRBV7-9 with TRBJ2-2, with 7 nucleotides matching TRBD1. Germline CDR1 and CDR2: SEHNR and FQNEAQ (reference sequence). Trimming cost V 5 bases and J 5 bases; bases outside gene matches: 5. The CDR3 is 14 amino acids. CDR3 sequence (DNA): TGTGCCAGCAGCCCAGGGGGATTTACCGGGGAGCTGTTTTTT. Amino acid sequence: CASSPGGFTGELFF.

This chain uses TRBV15 with TRBJ1-1; D perhaps matches TRBD1 (6 bases). Trimming removed 4 bases from V and 0 bases from J, with 9 bases in between. CDR3 length equals 14 residues. CDR1 is LNHNV and CDR2 is YYDKDF in the germline V gene (reference sequence). This CDR3 is CATSTDSLNTEAFF. In nucleotides, the CDR3 is TGTGCCACCAGCACGGACAGTCTGAACACTGAAGCTTTCTTT.

In its sample, this clonotype was seen many times. J is TRBJ1-5 and V is TRBV12-3 or TRBV12-4; no reliable D call. The CDR3 extends over 15 amino acids. V was shortened by 0 bases and J by 1 base, with 7 bases between the two germline ends. The CDR3 DNA reads as TGTGCCAGCAGTTTAGCGCGGGGAAGCAATCAGCCCCAGCATTTT. Translating it yields CASSLARGSNQPQHF.

In this sample, this clonotype turned up a few times. This chain joins TRBV21-1 and TRBJ2-7; the D call TRBD1 from the table was never checked on the DNA. TRBV21-1 is a pseudogene segment. The CDR3 length is 15 residues. The CDR3 DNA follows: TGTGCCAAAAACCGGACAGGGGGATTCTCCTACGAGCAGTACTTC. Translated, it gives CAKNRTGGFSYEQYF.

V gene TRBV12-3 or TRBV12-4 combines with J gene TRBJ2-1; 9 bases line up with TRBD2. V dropped 5 bases and J dropped 10; count of bases not matched to a gene: 12. The CDR3 has 15 amino acids. The CDR3 DNA is TGTGCCAGCAGTGAGACTAGCGGCTCGTTTGGGGAGCAGTTCTTC. Translation: CASSETSGSFGEQFF.

The rearrangement links TRBV10-3 to TRBJ2-1; 9 positions match TRBD2. Looked up from germline, CDR1 is ENHRY and CDR2 is SYGVKD. This CDR3 is 13 amino acids long. J gave up 9 bases and V 8 bases, and 8 bases lay outside the gene matches. DNA for the CDR3: TGTGCCATCCCTGGGGCGGGGGGGACTGAGCAGTTCTTC. Residues: CAIPGAGGTEQFF.

This clonotype was counted only a few times. This rearrangement joins TRBV12-3 or TRBV12-4 to TRBJ1-2; D gene ambiguous. CDR3 length: 12 amino acids. V was pared by 6 bases and J by 2 bases, with 7 bases between. CDR3 region: CASRIPNYGYTF. The CDR3 DNA reads TGTGCCAGCAGGATACCGAACTATGGCTACACCTTC.